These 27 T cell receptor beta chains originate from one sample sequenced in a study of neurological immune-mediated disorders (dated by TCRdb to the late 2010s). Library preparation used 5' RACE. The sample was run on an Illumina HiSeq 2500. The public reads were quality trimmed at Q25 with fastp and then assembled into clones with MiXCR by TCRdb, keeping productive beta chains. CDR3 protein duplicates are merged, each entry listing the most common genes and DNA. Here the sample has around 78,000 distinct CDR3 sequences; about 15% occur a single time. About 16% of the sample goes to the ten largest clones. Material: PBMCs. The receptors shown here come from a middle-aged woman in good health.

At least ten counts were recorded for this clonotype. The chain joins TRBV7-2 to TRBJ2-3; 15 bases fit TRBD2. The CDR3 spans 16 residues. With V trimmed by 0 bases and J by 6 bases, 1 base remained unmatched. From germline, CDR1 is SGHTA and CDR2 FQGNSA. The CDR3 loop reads CASSLAGLAGGDTQYF. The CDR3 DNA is TGTGCCAGCAGCTTAGCGGGACTAGCGGGGGGTGATACGCAGTATTTT.

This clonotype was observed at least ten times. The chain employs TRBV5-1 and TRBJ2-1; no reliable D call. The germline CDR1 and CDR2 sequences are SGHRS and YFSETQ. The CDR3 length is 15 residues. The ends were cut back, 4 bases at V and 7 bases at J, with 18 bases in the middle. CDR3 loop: CASSVPTSPGNEQFF. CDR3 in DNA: TGCGCCAGCAGCGTCCCGACCTCCCCGGGTAATGAGCAGTTCTTC.

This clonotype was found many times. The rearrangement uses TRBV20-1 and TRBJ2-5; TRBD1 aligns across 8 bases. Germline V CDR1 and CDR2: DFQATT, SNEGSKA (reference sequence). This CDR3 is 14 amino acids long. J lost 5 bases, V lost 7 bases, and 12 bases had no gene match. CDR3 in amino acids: CSVARTGRWETQYF. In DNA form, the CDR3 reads TGCAGTGTAGCCCGGACAGGGCGATGGGAGACCCAGTACTTC.

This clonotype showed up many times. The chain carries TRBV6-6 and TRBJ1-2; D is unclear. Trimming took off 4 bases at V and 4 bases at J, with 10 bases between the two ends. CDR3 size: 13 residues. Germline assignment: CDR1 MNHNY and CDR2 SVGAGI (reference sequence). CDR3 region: CASSSERGYGYTF. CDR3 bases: TGTGCCAGCAGTTCGGAACGGGGCTATGGCTACACCTTC.

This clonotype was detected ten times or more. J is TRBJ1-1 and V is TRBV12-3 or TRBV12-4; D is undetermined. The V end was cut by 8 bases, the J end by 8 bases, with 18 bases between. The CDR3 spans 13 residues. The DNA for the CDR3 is TGTGCCAGCCGCGGTCGAGCGAACCCCGAAGCTTTCTTT. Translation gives CASRGRANPEAFF.

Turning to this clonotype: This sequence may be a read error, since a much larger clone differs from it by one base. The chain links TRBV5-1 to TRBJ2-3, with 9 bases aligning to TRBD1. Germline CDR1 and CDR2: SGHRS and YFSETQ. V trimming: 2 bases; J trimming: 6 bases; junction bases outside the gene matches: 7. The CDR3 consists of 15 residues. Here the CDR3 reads CASSFRTGDSDTQYF. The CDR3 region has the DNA TGCGCCAGCAGCTTCAGGACAGGGGATAGTGATACGCAGTATTTT.

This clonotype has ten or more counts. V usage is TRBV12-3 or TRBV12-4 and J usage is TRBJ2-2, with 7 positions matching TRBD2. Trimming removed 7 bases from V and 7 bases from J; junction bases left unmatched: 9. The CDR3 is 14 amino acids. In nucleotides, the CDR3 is TGTGCCAGCACCCTGTTGGGGGGGAACGGGGAGCTGTTTTTT. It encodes CASTLLGGNGELFF.

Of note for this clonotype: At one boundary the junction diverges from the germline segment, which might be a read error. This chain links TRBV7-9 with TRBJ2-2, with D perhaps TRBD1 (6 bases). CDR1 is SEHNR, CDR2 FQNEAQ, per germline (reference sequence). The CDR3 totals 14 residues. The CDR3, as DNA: TGTGCCAGTGAGTGGACAGTGAACACAGGGGAGCTGTTTTTT. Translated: CASEWTVNTGELFF.

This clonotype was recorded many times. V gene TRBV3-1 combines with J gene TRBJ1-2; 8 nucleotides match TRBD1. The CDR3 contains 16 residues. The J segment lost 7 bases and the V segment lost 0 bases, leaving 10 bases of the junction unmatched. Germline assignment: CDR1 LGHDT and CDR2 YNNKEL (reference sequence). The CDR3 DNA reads TGTGCCAGCAGCCAAGATTTTGTCTCCGACAGGGGTGGCTACACCTTC. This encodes CASSQDFVSDRGGYTF.

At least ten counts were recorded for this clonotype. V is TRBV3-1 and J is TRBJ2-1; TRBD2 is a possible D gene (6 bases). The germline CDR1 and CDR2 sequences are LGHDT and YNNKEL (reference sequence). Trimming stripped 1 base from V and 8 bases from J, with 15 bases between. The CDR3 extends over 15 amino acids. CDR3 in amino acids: CASSQAPSAGYEQFF. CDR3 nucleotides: TGTGCCAGCAGCCAAGCCCCTAGCGCCGGCTATGAGCAGTTCTTC.

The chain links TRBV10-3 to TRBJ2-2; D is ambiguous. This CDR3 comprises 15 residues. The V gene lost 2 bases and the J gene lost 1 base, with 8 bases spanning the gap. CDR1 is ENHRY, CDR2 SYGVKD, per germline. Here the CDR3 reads CAISEKAGNTGELFF. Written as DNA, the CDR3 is TGTGCCATCAGTGAGAAAGCAGGGAACACCGGGGAGCTGTTTTTT.

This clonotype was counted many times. The DNA for the CDR3 is TGTGCCTCACAAGGGGGTCCCGAACCCTACAATGAGCAGTTCTTC. Translation: CASQGGPEPYNEQFF. The chain uses TRBV12-3 or TRBV12-4 and TRBJ2-1; a possible D gene is TRBD1 (6 bases). V was shortened by 11 bases and J by 2 bases, with 19 bases between the two germline ends. This CDR3 has 15 amino acids.

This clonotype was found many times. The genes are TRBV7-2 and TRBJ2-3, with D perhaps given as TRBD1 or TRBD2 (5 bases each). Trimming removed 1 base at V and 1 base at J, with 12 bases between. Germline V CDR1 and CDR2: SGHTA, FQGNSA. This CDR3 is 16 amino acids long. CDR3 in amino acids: CASSLERGVGTDTQYF. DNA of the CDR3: TGTGCCAGCAGCTTAGAGAGGGGCGTGGGCACAGATACGCAGTATTTT. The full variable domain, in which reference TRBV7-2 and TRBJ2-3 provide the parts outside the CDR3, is GAGVSQSPSNKVTEKGKDVELRCDPISGHTALYWYRQSLGQGLEFLIYFQGNSAPDKSGLPSDRFSAERTGGSVSTLTIQRTQQEDSAVYLCASSLERGVGTDTQYFGPGTRLTVL.

DNA for the CDR3: TGCAGTGTTGGACGCAAAAACTACGAGCAGTACTTC. It encodes CSVGRKNYEQYF. The chain joins TRBV20-1 to TRBJ2-7; D is unclear. This CDR3 spans 12 amino acids. CDR1 is DFQATT and CDR2 is SNEGSKA in the germline V gene (reference sequence). V shed 7 bases and J shed 3 bases, with 13 bases lying between them.

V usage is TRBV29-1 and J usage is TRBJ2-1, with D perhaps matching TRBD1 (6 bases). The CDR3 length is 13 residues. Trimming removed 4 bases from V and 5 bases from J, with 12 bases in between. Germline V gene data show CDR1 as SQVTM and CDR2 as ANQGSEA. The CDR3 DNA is TGCAGCGTTGTAGGGGGAGAAGACAATGAGCAGTTCTTC. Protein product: CSVVGGEDNEQFF.

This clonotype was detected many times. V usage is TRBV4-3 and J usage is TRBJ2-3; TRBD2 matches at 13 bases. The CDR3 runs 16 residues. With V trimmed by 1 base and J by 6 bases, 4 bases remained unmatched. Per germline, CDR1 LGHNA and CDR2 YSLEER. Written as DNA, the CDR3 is TGCGCCAGCAGCCAAGGGACTAGCGGGGGATGGGATACGCAGTATTTT. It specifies CASSQGTSGGWDTQYF.

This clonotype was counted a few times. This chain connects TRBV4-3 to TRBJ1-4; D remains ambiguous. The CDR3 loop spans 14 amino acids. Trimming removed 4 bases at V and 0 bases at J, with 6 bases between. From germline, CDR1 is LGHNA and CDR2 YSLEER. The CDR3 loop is CASSRDATNEKLFF. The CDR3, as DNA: TGCGCCAGCAGCCGGGATGCAACTAATGAAAAACTGTTTTTT.

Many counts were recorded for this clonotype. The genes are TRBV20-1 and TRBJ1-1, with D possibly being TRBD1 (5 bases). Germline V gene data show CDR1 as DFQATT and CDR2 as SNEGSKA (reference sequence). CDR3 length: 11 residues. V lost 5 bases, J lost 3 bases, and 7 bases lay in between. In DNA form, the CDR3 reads TGCAGTGCTTGCAGGGACACTGAAGCTTTCTTT. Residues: CSACRDTEAFF.

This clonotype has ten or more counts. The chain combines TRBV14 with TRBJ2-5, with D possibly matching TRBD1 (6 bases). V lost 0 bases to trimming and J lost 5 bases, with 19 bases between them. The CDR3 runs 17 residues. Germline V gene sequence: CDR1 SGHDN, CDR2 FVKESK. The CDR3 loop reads CASSQDSRTAPRETQYF. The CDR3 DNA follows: TGTGCCAGCAGCCAAGATAGTAGGACAGCCCCACGTGAGACCCAGTACTTC.

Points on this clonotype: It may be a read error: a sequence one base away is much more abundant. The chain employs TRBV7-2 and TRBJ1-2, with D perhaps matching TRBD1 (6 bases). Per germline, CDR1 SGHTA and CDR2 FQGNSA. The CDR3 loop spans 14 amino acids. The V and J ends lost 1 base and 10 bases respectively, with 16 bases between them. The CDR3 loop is CASSLGQGSNVYTF. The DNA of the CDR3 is TGTGCCAGCAGCTTAGGGCAGGGGTCCAATGTCTACACCTTC.

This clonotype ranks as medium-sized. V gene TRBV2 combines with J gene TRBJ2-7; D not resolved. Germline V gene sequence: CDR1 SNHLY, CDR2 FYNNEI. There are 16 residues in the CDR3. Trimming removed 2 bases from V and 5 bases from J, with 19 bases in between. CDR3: CASSEPFSDRWNEQYF. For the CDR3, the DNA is TGTGCCAGCAGTGAACCATTCAGCGACCGGTGGAACGAGCAGTACTTC.

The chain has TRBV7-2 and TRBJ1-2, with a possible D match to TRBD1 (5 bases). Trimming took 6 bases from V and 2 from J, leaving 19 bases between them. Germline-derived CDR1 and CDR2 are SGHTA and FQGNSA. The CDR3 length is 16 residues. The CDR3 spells CASRLRGSGVNYGYTF. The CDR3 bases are TGTGCCAGCAGACTGAGGGGTTCCGGGGTGAACTATGGCTACACCTTC.

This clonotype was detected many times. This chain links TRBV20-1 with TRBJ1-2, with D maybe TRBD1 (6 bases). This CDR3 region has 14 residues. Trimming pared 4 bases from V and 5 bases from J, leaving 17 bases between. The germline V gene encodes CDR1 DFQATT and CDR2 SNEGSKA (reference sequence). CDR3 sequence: CSATVKDSAYGYTF. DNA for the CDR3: TGCAGTGCTACCGTGAAGGACAGTGCTTATGGCTACACCTTC.

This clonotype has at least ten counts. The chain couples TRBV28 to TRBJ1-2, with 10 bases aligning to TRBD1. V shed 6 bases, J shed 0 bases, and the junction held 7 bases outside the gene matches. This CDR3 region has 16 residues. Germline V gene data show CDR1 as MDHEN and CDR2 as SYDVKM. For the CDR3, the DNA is TGTGCCAGCAGCGGGGGCGGGACAGGGGCTAACTATGGCTACACCTTC. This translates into CASSGGGTGANYGYTF.

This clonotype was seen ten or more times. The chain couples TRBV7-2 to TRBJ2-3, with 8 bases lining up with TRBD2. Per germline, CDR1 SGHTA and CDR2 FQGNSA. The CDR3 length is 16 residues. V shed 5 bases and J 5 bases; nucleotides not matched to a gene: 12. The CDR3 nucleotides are TGTGCCAGCAGCCTAAATTCGGGGGGGGTGCGAGATACGCAGTATTTT. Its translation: CASSLNSGGVRDTQYF.

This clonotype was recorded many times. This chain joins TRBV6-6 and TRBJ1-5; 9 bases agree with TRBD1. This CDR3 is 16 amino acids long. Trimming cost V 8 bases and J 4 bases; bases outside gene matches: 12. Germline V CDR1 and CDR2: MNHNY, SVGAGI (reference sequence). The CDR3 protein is CASGVRDRVGNQPQHF. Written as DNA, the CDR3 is TGTGCCAGCGGGGTTCGGGACAGGGTTGGGAATCAGCCCCAGCATTTT.

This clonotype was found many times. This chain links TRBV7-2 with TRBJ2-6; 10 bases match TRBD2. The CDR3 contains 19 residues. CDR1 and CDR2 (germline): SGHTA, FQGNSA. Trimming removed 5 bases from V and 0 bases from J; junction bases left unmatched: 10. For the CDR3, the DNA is TGTGCCAGCAGCACGCAGCGGGAGGGACGGCTCTCTGGGGCCAACGTCCTGACTTTC. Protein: CASSTQREGRLSGANVLTF.